What follows describes a single TCR beta chain. Its antigen is not known. The data originate from a study of vaccination effects on CD4 cells after COVID-19. Study results and caveats: Substantial clonal contraction characterized both infection- and vaccine-induced clones late after vaccination.

Assay: immunoSEQ multiplex PCR; the TCRdb copy retains only in-frame clones and omits some. This table has about 22,000 clones, around 72% appearing once. Antigen-specific CD4+ T cells were first expanded with viral peptide pools by the ViraFEST assay and only then sequenced. Having been cultured for about ten days, the cells underwent CD4+ T cell isolation. Vaccine recipients had no previous SARS-CoV-2 infection; their nucleocapsid antibodies were negative. CDR1 SNHLY and CDR2 FYNNEI come from the germline V gene. V dropped 2 bases and J dropped 0 bases, with 8 bases sitting between them. The CDR3 spans 15 residues.

The sequencing here drew on CD4+ T cells from PBMCs cultured with HCoV-NL63 spike peptides, taken before COVID-19 vaccination. The sequence was obtained from a human donor who received a COVID-19 vaccine. The rearrangement joins TRBV2 to TRBJ2-1; the D gene is possibly TRBD1 (5 bases). The CDR3 sequence: CASSEQGSSYNEQFF. For the CDR3, the DNA is TGTGCCAGCAGTGAACAGGGCAGCTCCTACAATGAGCAGTTCTTC.